This T cell receptor (beta chain) was found in a study of blood T cells in healthy people across ages. The second PCR ran roughly 7 to 12 cycles with a sample-barcoded 5' primer and J-beta primers. TCRdb reprocessed the 5' RACE reads via MiXCR and lists one record per CDR3 protein. The sample comprises over a million distinct CDR3 sequences, 35% to 50% of which are singletons, and about 19% rests with the top ten. Germline CDR1 and CDR2: SGHTA and FQGTGA. With 5 bases removed from V and 8 bases from J, the gap between germline ends came to 13 bases. This CDR3 region has 14 residues. The chain employs TRBV7-3 and TRBJ1-6; D gene ambiguous. The TCR originated in a woman aged 55-75 years in good health. The sequenced material came from blood. CDR3 DNA sequence: TGTGCCAGCAGCCCCAGAGCGTCAGATTCACCCCTCCACTTT. Translation: CASSPRASDSPLHF.